The 9 T cell receptor beta chains in this list originate from one sample, sequenced in a study of CD8+ T cells in alopecia areata. As the sequencing template, cDNA was produced by extracting RNA and reverse transcribing it. Sequenced by immunoSEQ multiplex PCR; TCRdb stores in-frame clones only, minus some. Among about 100,000 clones listed, approximately 63% were seen once. Material: CD8+ T cells sorted from blood. These receptors all come from a human donor in good health.

This clone came up a few times. For the CDR3, the DNA is TGTGCCAGCAGCTTGCATCCAGGGGGAACTGAAGCTTTCTTT. Its protein product is CASSLHPGGTEAFF. The chain carries TRBV7-3 and TRBJ1-1; 7 positions agree with TRBD1. The CDR3 is 14 amino acids. V shed 3 bases, J shed 5 bases, and the junction held 6 bases outside the gene matches. Germline V CDR1 and CDR2: SGHTA, FQGTGA.

V gene TRBV5-1 combines with J gene TRBJ2-7; no reliable D call. The V gene's germline CDR1 is SGHRS and CDR2 YFSETQ. The CDR3 is made up of 13 amino acids. V lost 1 base and J 3 bases, leaving 8 bases between the germline ends. CDR3 nucleotide sequence: TGCGCCAGCAGCTTGAGGTCAAACTACGAGCAGTACTTC. Translation: CASSLRSNYEQYF.

This sequence joins TRBV7-9 and TRBJ2-3; D gene unclear. The V and J ends lost 3 bases and 4 bases respectively, with 14 bases between them. This CDR3 has 15 residues. The germline gives CDR1 SEHNR, CDR2 FQNEAQ (reference sequence). The chain's CDR3 is CASSFISLRADTQYF. Here the CDR3 DNA reads TGTGCCAGCAGCTTTATCAGCCTTAGGGCAGATACGCAGTATTTT.

This clone was picked up a small number of times. This sequence joins TRBV13 and TRBJ2-1; D possibly corresponds to TRBD1 (5 bases). Germline values: CDR1 PRHDT, CDR2 FYEKMQ (reference sequence). The CDR3 is 12 residues long. Trimming left V 5 bases short and J 12 bases short, with 14 bases between. The CDR3 sequence is CASSPQGQGQFF. The CDR3 DNA follows: TGTGCCAGCAGCCCCCAAGGGCAGGGGCAGTTCTTC.

V usage is TRBV5-6 and J usage is TRBJ2-5, with TRBD1 matching over 7 bases. The CDR3 spans 13 residues. The V gene's germline CDR1 is SGHDT and CDR2 YYEEEE. With V trimmed by 5 bases and J by 3 bases, 4 bases remained unmatched. The CDR3 loop is CASRYGTEETQYF. The CDR3 nucleotides read TGTGCCAGCAGATATGGGACAGAAGAGACCCAGTACTTC.

This clone was observed a handful of times. The chain is built from TRBV13 and TRBJ2-5; D ambiguous. Germline V CDR1 and CDR2: PRHDT, FYEKMQ (reference sequence). This CDR3 spans 13 amino acids. V shed 5 bases and J shed 1 base, with 8 bases lying between them. The CDR3 bases are TGTGCCAGCAGCATCGACTCCCAAGAGACCCAGTACTTC. It encodes CASSIDSQETQYF.

This rearrangement joins TRBV5-6 to TRBJ1-4; unclear D gene. The CDR3 runs 12 residues. Looked up from germline, CDR1 is SGHDT and CDR2 is YYEEEE. Trimming removed 2 bases at V and 7 bases at J, with 6 bases between. This CDR3 is CASSLGFEKLFF. CDR3 coding DNA: TGTGCCAGCAGCTTAGGTTTTGAAAAACTGTTTTTT.

The gene calls are TRBV27 and TRBJ1-4; D not resolved. Germline loops: CDR1 MNHEY, CDR2 SMNVEV (reference sequence). V was cut by 3 bases and J by 4 bases, with 21 bases left in between. The CDR3 totals 18 residues. Written as DNA, the CDR3 is TGTGCCAGCAGTTTTTCTAAGGCTTTCGGCCGCATTAATGAAAAACTGTTTTTT. Translating it yields CASSFSKAFGRINEKLFF.

The chain joins TRBV7-2 to TRBJ2-2; 10 positions match TRBD2. The CDR3 is 19 amino acids. Germline CDR1 is SGHTA and CDR2 is FQGNSA. Trimming at V came to 1 base and at J to 6 bases, leaving 14 bases not matched to a gene. The CDR3 sequence is CASSLDLRSSGGVAGELFF. Here the CDR3 DNA reads TGTGCCAGCAGCTTAGATCTTCGGTCCAGCGGGGGGGTTGCCGGGGAGCTGTTTTTT.